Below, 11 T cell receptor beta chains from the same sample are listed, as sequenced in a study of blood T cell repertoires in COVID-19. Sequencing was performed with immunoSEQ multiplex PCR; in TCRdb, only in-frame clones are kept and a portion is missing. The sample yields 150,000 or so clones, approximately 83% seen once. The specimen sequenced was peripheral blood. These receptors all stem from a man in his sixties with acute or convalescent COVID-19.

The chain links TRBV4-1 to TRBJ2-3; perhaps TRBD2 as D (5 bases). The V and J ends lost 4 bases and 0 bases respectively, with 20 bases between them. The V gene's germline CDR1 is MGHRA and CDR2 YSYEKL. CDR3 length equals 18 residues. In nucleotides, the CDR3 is TGCGCCAGCAGCCTCCTCGGCGGGTCAGGACCTAGCACAGATACGCAGTATTTT. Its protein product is CASSLLGGSGPSTDTQYF.

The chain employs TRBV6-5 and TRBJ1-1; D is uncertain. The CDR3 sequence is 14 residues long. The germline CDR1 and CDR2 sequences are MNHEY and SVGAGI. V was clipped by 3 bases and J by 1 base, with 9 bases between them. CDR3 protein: CASSYKYGNTEAFF. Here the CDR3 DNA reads TGTGCCAGCAGTTATAAGTACGGGAACACTGAAGCTTTCTTT.

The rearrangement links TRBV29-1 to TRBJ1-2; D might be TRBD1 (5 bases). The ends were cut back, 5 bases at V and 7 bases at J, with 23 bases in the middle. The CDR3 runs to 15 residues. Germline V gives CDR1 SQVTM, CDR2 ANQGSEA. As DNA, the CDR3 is TGCAGCGTTCCCGGGACTGGCGAAGGACTGGGTGGCTACACCTTC. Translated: CSVPGTGEGLGGYTF.

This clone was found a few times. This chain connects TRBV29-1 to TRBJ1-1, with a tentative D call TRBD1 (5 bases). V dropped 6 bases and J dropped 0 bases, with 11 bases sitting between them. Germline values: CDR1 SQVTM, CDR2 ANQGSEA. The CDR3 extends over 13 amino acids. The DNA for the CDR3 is TGCAGCGTGCGACAGCAACTGAACACTGAAGCTTTCTTT. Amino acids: CSVRQQLNTEAFF.

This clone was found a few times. CDR3 nucleotide sequence: TGTGCCAGCAGAGCCGACAGGGGGCTCGAAGGCTACACCTTC. Its protein product is CASRADRGLEGYTF. The chain joins TRBV6-5 to TRBJ1-2; 10 positions match TRBD1. Germline CDR1 and CDR2: MNHEY and SVGAGI. V was pared by 6 bases and J by 8 bases, with 9 bases of the junction left unmatched. The CDR3 is 14 amino acids.

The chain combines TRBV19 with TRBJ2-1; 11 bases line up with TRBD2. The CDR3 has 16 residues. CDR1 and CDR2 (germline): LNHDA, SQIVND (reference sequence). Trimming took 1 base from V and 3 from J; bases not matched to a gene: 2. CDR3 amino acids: CASSIALAGGYNEQFF. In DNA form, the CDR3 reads TGTGCCAGTAGTATAGCCCTAGCGGGGGGCTACAATGAGCAGTTCTTC.

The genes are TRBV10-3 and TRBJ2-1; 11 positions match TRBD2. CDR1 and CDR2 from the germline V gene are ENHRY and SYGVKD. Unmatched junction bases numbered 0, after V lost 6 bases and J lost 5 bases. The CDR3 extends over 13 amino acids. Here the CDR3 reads CAIRGLADNEQFF. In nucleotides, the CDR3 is TGTGCCATCAGGGGACTAGCGGACAATGAGCAGTTCTTC.

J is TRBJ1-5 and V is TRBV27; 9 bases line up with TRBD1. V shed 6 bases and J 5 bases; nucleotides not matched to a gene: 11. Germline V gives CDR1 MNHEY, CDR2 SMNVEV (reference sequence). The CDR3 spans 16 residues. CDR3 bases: TGTGCCAGCAGCAAGTTCGGGACAGGGTACGATCAGCCCCAGCATTTT. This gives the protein CASSKFGTGYDQPQHF.

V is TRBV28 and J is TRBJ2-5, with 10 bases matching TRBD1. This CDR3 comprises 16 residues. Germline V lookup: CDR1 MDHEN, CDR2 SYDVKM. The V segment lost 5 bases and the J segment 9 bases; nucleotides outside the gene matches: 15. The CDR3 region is CASSTTGDRGRRAQYF. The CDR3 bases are TGTGCCAGCAGTACCACCGGGGACAGGGGCCGCCGCGCCCAGTACTTC.

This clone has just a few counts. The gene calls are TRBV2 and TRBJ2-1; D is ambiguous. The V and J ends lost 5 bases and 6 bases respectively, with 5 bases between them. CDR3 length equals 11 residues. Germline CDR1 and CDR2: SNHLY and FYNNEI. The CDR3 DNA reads TGTGCCAGCAGTATATTCAATGAGCAGTTCTTC. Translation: CASSIFNEQFF.

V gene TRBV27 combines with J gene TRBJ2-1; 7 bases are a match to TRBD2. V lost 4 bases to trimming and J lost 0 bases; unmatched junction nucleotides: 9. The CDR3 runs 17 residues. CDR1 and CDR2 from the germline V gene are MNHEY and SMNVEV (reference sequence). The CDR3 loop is CASSSMLAASSYNEQFF. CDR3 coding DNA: TGTGCCAGCAGTTCAATGCTAGCGGCGAGCTCCTACAATGAGCAGTTCTTC.